The table lists the clone carrying this T cell receptor beta chain with many counts. Its antigen is still unknown. Unique molecular identifiers tagged individual cDNA molecules. TCRdb used MiXCR to reprocess the 5' RACE reads, holding one entry per CDR3 protein. The data show roughly 40,000 distinct CDR3 sequences, 4% seen once. This sample stems from a study of early T cells in non-severe SARS-CoV-2 infection. General study findings and limits: Database matching using VDJdb favored anti-spike CD8 responses, with private and CD4 specificities left missing.

The receptor's source is an adult who was a healthcare worker with PCR-confirmed SARS-CoV-2 infection or an uninfected control (not recorded which). Sequenced input: whole blood.

Written as DNA, the CDR3 is TGTGCCAGCAGCGAGACCGCCGGTGAGCAGTTCTTC. This encodes CASSETAGEQFF. The genes are TRBV7-9 and TRBJ2-1; no clear D. The V gene lost 5 bases and the J gene lost 9 bases, with 11 bases spanning the gap. The CDR3 loop spans 12 amino acids. Per germline, CDR1 SEHNR and CDR2 FQNEAQ (reference sequence). The full variable domain, its missing parts supplied by reference TRBV7-9 and TRBJ2-1, is DTGVSQNPRHKITKRGQNVTFRCDPISEHNRLYWYRQTLGQGPEFLTYFQNEAQLEKSRLLSDRFSAERPKGSFSTLEIQRTEQGDSAMYLCASSETAGEQFFGPGTRLTVL.